What follows describes a single TCR beta chain. Which antigen it targets is not known. Germline is not matched at one junction end, which may reflect a read error. CDR1 and CDR2 were assigned from the germline V gene as SGDLS and YYNGEE. CDR3 length: 18 amino acids, cysteine to phenylalanine. Only the CDR3 DNA stays, 54 bases, in frame from base 1. The data originate from a study of blood T cells in healthy people across ages (dated by TCRdb to the mid-2010s). Some background on the complete study: In model experiments, template switching captured about one uniquely barcoded TCR beta cDNA molecule for every two T cells. To track age-related changes in TCR beta repertoire diversity, the study relied on deep sequencing normalized with unique cDNA molecular identifiers. The donors were split into four age groups: young (average about 15 years), middle-aged (roughly 39), aged (over 55) and long-lived (roughly 77). To avoid experimental bias, donors of different ages were randomly spread across the sequencing lanes. Using the same blood draw, the study looked at two additional independent replicas of 1 million unique cDNA reads for two donors, one aged 18 to 30 and the other aged 80 or older.

The approximately 39 donors, aged roughly 6 to 90 years, were systemically healthy Caucasian individuals from Russia. Approximately 10 milliliters of peripheral blood were collected from each donor into EDTA-treated Vacutainer tubes. Ficoll-Paque density-gradient centrifugation was used to isolate PBMCs, with at least 6.5 million obtained per sample. Trizol reagent was used to extract total RNA from the PBMCs, yielding at least 5 micrograms per sample. For every donor, flow cytometry on a PBMC aliquot measured the percentage of naive CD45RAhigh/CD27high T cells. Libraries were made using 5' RACE. These reads were obtained on an Illumina HiSeq 2500. The second PCR ran for roughly 6 to 11 cycles and used a J-beta primer mix along with a sample-barcoded 5' primer. Each TCR beta cDNA molecule received a unique molecular identifier from a template-switch 5' adaptor carrying 12 random nucleotides. Each sample yielded at least 3 million CDR3-containing paired-end reads. All of the RNA was converted into first-strand cDNA using the Mint cDNA synthesis kit, with a TRBC-specific oligonucleotide serving as the primer. After uracil-DNA glycosylase treatment, a first 18-cycle PCR used universal primers M1SS and BC2_uni_R on all cDNA. The authors' pipeline ran thus. Each sample was normalized by randomly selecting 1 million high-quality reads, each carrying a distinct molecular identifier. Reads sharing molecular identifiers were discarded rather than binned into consensus sequences. MiTCR, set to a Q25 quality threshold and the strictest error-elimination algorithm, was used for CDR3 identification, clonotype clustering and error correction. Lower-bound total TCR beta diversity was estimated with a nonparametric unseen species model using Euler transformation. The public reads were run again by TCRdb, first through fastp at Q25 and then through MiXCR, and only productive beta chains were kept. Rows matching on CDR3 protein sequence are summarized as one entry with the most common DNA and genes. These V and J calls are TCRdb output, not the study's own analysis. A total of hundreds of thousands of distinct CDR3 sequences appear in this sample, under 80% of them only once. The ten top clones hold roughly 26% of the sample.

The research as a whole found: The percentage of naive T cells measured by flow cytometry correlated strongly with observed TCR beta diversity. Estimates of total diversity based on one million sequenced T cells were regarded as lower bounds and as underestimates. Observed TCR beta diversity per million T cells fell roughly linearly with age, and a significant reduction was already apparent by age roughly 41. Conclusive comparison of naive and antigen-experienced compartments was prevented by the profiling of bulk unsorted PBMCs. The long-lived group showed more naive CD4+ T cells, fewer expanded clones and increased TCR diversity than the aged group, suggesting age selection. The CMV infection status of donors was not known, potentially confounding age-related changes in expanded clonotypes.

This sequence uses TRBV9 and TRBJ2-5, and 7 junctional nucleotides match TRBD2. The sample was blood. The TCR sequence derives from a young man in good health. The CDR3 protein: CVSSPLARLGGEQETQYF. The bases read TGTGTCAGCAGCCCCCTGGCCCGTCTTGGGGGGGAACAAGAGACCCAGTACTTC.